This TCR beta chain appears in the sequencing data of a study of T cells after yellow fever vaccination. General study results and limits: The secondary response showed a weaker magnitude and a faster peak, day 5 versus 15. Booster sampling recovered most clones from primary vaccination (96% CD4, over 75% CD8). A minor fraction of clonotypes spanned both CD4 and CD8 compartments.

Points on this clonotype: Its matching antigen is unknown.

Trimming pared 6 bases from V and 0 bases from J, leaving 14 bases between. From germline, CDR1 is KGHSH and CDR2 LQKENI. CDR3 length: 16 amino acids. A universal primer site and UMIs were added as TCR cDNA was made by 5'RACE template switching. TCRdb used MiXCR to reprocess the 5' RACE reads, holding one entry per CDR3 protein. The sample lists around 500,000 distinct CDR3 sequences; 20% to 25% were seen once. The receptor was isolated from a man between 18 and 35 years old who received the YFV17D yellow fever vaccine. The sequences come from PBMCs, collected 21 days after the first yellow fever vaccination. The chain employs TRBV18 and TRBJ2-2; possibly TRBD1 or TRBD2 for D (5 bases each). The CDR3 sequence: CASSPMGTTNTGELFF. The CDR3 DNA is TGTGCCAGCTCCCCCATGGGGACGACGAACACCGGGGAGCTGTTTTTT.